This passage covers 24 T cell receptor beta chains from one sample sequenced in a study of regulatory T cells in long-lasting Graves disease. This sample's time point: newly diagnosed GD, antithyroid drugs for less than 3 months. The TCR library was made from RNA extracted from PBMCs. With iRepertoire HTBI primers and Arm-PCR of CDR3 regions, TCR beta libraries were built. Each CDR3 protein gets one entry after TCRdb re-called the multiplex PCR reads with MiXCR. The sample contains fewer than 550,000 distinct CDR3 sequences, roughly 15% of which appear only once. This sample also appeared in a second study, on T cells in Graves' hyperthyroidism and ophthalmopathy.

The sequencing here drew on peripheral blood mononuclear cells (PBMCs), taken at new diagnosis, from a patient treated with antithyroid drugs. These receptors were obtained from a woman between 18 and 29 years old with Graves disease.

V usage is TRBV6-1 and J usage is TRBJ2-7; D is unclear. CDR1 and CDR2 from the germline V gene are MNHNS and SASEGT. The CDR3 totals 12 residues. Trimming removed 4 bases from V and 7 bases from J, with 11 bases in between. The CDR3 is CASSVPVLEQYF. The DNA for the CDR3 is TGTGCCAGCAGTGTCCCCGTCTTGGAGCAGTACTTC.

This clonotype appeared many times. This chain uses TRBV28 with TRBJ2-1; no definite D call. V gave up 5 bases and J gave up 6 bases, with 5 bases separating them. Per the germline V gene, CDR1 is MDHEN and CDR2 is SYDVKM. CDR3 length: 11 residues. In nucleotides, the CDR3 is TGTGCCAGCAGTATGACCAATGAGCAGTTCTTC. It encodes CASSMTNEQFF.

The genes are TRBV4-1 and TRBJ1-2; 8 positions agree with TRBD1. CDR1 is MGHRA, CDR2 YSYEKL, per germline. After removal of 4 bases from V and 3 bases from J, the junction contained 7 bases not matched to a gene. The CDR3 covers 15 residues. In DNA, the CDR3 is TGCGCCAGCAGCCGCGTGGGACAGGTGGACTATGGCTACACCTTC. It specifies CASSRVGQVDYGYTF.

CDR3: CASSPPWSQETQYF. The CDR3 DNA is TGTGCCAGCAGCCCGCCTTGGTCCCAAGAGACCCAGTACTTC. The V call is TRBV12-3 or TRBV12-4, the J call TRBJ2-5; no firm D call. The CDR3 extends over 14 amino acids. The V and J ends lost 6 bases and 1 base respectively, with 12 bases between them.

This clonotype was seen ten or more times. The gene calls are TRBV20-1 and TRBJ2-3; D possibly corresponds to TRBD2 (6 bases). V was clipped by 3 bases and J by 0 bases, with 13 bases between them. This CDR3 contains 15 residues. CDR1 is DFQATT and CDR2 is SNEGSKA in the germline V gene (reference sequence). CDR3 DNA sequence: TGCAGTGCTAGCGGGCTAGCGAGTAGCACAGATACGCAGTATTTT. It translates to CSASGLASSTDTQYF.

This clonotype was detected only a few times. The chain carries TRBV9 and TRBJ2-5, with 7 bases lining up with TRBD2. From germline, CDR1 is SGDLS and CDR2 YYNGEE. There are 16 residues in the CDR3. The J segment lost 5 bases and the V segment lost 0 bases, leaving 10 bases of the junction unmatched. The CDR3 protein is CASSVGLAQAGETQYF. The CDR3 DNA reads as TGTGCCAGCAGCGTAGGACTAGCTCAAGCCGGGGAGACCCAGTACTTC.

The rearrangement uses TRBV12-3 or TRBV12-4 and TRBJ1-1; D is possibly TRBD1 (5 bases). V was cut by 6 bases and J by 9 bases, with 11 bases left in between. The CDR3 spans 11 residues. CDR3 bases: TGTGCCAGCAGATCGGGACGGAAAGCTTTCTTT. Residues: CASRSGRKAFF.

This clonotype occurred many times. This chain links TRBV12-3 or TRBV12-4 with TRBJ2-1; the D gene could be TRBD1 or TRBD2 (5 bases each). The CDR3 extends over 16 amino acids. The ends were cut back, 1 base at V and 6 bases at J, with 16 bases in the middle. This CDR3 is CASSLGGPGLPNEQFF. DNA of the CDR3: TGTGCCAGCAGTTTAGGGGGACCCGGCCTCCCCAATGAGCAGTTCTTC.

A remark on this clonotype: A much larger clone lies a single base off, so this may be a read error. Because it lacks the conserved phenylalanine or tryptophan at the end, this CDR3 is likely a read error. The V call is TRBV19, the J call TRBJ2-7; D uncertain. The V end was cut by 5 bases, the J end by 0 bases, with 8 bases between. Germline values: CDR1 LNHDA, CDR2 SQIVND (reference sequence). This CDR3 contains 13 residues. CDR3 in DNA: TGTGCCAGTAGTTGGCTGGACTCCTACGAGCAGTACCTC. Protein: CASSWLDSYEQYL.

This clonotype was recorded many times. The CDR3 nucleotides are TGCAGTGCTAGAGTGGAGATGGGGAGGCAGCCCCAGCATTTT. It specifies CSARVEMGRQPQHF. The rearrangement links TRBV20-1 to TRBJ1-5; D is uncertain. Trimming removed 1 base at V and 7 bases at J, with 14 bases between. This CDR3 comprises 14 residues. Germline CDR1 and CDR2: DFQATT and SNEGSKA (reference sequence).

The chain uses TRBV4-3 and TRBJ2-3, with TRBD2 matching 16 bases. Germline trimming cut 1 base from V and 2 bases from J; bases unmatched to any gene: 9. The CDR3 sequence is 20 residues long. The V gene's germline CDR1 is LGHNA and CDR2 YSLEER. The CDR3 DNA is TGCGCCAGCAGCCAAGCCCCCGGGACTAGCGGGAGGGCCTACACAGATACGCAGTATTTT. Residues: CASSQAPGTSGRAYTDTQYF.

This CDR3 is CASSFSGSGANVLTF. In DNA, the CDR3 is TGTGCCAGCAGTTTTTCCGGTTCTGGGGCCAACGTCCTGACTTTC. The rearrangement links TRBV12-3 or TRBV12-4 to TRBJ2-6, with D unclear. This CDR3 has 15 amino acids. The germline V and J ends were trimmed by 3 bases and 1 base, with 7 bases remaining between them.

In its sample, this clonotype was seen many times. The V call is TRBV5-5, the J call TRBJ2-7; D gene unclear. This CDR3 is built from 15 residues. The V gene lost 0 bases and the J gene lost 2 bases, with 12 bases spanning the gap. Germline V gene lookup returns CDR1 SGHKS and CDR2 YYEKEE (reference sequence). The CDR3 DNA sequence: TGTGCCAGCAGCTTGGACCGGCCGAGAACCTACGAGCAGTACTTC. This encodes CASSLDRPRTYEQYF. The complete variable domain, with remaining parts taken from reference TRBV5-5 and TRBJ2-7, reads DAGVTQSPTHLIKTRGQQVTLRCSPISGHKSVSWYQQVLGQGPQFIFQYYEKEERGRGNFPDRFSARQFPNYSSELNVNALLLGDSALYLCASSLDRPRTYEQYFGPGTRLTVT.

CDR3 sequence (DNA): TGCAGTGCTAGTTCAGCGGGAGACTCTGGGGCCAACGTCCTGACTTTC. This translates into CSASSAGDSGANVLTF. The chain joins TRBV20-1 to TRBJ2-6, with 8 bases fitting TRBD2. CDR1 DFQATT and CDR2 SNEGSKA come from the germline V gene (reference sequence). J gave up 0 bases and V 3 bases, and 4 bases lay outside the gene matches. This CDR3 spans 16 amino acids.

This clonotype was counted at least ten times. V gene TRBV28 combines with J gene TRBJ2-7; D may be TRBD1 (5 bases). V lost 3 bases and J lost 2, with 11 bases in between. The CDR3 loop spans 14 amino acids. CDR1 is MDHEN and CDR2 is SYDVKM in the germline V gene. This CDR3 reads CASSFQGYPYEQYF. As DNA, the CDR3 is TGTGCCAGCAGTTTTCAGGGTTATCCCTACGAGCAGTACTTC.

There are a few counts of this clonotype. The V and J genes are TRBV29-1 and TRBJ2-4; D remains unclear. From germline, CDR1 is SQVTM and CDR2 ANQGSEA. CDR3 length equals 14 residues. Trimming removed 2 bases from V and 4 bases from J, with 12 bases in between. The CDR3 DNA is TGCAGCGTTGAACAGCCCTACAATAAAAACATTCAGTACTTC. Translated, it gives CSVEQPYNKNIQYF.

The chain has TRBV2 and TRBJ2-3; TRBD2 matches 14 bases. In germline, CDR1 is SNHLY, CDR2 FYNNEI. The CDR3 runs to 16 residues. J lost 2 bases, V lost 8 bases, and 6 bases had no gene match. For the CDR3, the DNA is TGTGCCAGCGCCCCGGGACTAGCGGGAGACACAGATACGCAGTATTTT. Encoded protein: CASAPGLAGDTDTQYF.

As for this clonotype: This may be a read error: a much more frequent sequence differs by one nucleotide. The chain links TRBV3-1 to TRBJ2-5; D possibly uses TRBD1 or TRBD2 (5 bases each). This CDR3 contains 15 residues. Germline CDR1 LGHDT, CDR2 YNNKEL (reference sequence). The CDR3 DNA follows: TGTGCCAGCAGCGCAACGTGGGGGTTCCAAGAGACCCGGTACTTC. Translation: CASSATWGFQETRYF.

CDR3 in amino acids: CASSQDKTSGSKWDEQFF. The CDR3 DNA is TGTGCCAGCAGCCAAGATAAGACTAGCGGGAGTAAGTGGGATGAGCAGTTCTTC. This chain joins TRBV14 and TRBJ2-1; TRBD2 aligns across 12 bases. The CDR3 loop spans 18 amino acids. The V gene end was trimmed by 0 bases and the J gene end by 8 bases; junction bases not matched to a gene: 11. The V gene's germline CDR1 is SGHDN and CDR2 FVKESK.

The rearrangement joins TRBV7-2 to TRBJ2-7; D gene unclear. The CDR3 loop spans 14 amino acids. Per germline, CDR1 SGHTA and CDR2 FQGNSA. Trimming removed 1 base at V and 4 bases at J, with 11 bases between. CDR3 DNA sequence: TGTGCCAGCAGCTTAGGGGTTCTGGGGTACGAGCAGTACTTC. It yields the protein CASSLGVLGYEQYF. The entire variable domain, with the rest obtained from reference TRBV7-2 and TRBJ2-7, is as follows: GAGVSQSPSNKVTEKGKDVELRCDPISGHTALYWYRQSLGQGLEFLIYFQGNSAPDKSGLPSDRFSAERTGGSVSTLTIQRTQQEDSAVYLCASSLGVLGYEQYFGPGTRLTVT.

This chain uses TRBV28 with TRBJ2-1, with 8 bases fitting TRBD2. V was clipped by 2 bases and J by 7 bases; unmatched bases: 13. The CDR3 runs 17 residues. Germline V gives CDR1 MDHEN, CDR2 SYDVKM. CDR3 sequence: CASSLEGLEKVQNEQFF. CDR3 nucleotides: TGTGCCAGCAGTTTAGAGGGACTAGAGAAGGTACAAAATGAGCAGTTCTTC.

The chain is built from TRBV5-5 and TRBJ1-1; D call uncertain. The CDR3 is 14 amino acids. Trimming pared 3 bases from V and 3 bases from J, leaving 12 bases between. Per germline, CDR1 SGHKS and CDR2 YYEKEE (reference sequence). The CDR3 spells CASSSLRRHTEAFF. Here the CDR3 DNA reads TGTGCCAGCAGCTCTTTAAGACGTCACACTGAAGCTTTCTTT.

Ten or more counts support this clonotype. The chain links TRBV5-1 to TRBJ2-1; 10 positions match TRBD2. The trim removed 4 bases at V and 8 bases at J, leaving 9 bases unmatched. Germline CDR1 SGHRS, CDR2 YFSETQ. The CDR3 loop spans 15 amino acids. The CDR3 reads CASSTSSGSLDEQFF. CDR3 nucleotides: TGCGCCAGCAGCACCTCTAGCGGGAGCTTAGATGAGCAGTTCTTC.

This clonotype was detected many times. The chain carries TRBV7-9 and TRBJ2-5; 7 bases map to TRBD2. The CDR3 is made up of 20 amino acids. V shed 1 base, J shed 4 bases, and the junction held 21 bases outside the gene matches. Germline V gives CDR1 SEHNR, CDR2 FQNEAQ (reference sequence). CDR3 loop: CASSLDHRLAGEEVGETQYF. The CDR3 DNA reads TGTGCCAGCAGCTTAGACCACCGCCTTGCGGGAGAGGAGGTTGGAGAGACCCAGTACTTC.